Shown below are 18 T cell receptor beta chains from a single sample sequenced in a study of blood T cell repertoires in COVID-19. Sequencing was performed with immunoSEQ multiplex PCR; in TCRdb, only in-frame clones are kept and a portion is missing. The sample has about 220,000 clones; roughly 80% are singletons. The sample comprised PBMCs or T cells enriched from blood (not recorded which). The receptors derive from a woman in her thirties or forties with acute COVID-19.

The chain has TRBV2 and TRBJ2-4; 14 bases are shared with TRBD2. Germline V gene data show CDR1 as SNHLY and CDR2 as FYNNEI. CDR3 length: 16 amino acids. The V and J ends lost 8 bases and 1 base, in that order; junction bases with no gene match: 4. The CDR3: CASEGLAGVAKNIQYF. DNA of the CDR3: TGTGCCAGCGAGGGACTAGCGGGAGTTGCCAAAAACATTCAGTACTTC.

Written as DNA, the CDR3 is TGTGCCAGCAGCTTCGGAGGTGACTATGGCTACACCTTC. Translation gives CASSFGGDYGYTF. This rearrangement joins TRBV7-6 to TRBJ1-2; D is ambiguous. This CDR3 spans 13 amino acids. Between the trimmed V and J ends, which lost 3 bases and 3 bases, there was a span of 8 bases. CDR1 and CDR2 (germline): SGHVS, FNYEAQ.

The V and J genes are TRBV28 and TRBJ1-2, with D perhaps matching TRBD1 (5 bases). Trimming removed 5 bases from V and 7 bases from J, with 17 bases in between. The CDR3 contains 14 residues. Germline CDR1 and CDR2: MDHEN and SYDVKM. The CDR3 loop is CASSIPGAGLGYTF. CDR3 bases: TGTGCCAGCAGTATCCCGGGTGCGGGGCTTGGCTACACCTTC.

Worth noting for this clone: A junction boundary mismatches the germline segment, possibly from a read error. This sequence joins TRBV5-1 and TRBJ1-1; D not resolved. Germline V lookup: CDR1 SGHRS, CDR2 YFSETQ. The CDR3 length is 13 residues. CDR3 coding DNA: TGCGCCAGCACCTTGGACTATGACACTGAAGCTTTCTTT. This sequence encodes CASTLDYDTEAFF. Using reference TRBV5-1 and TRBJ1-1 for the parts outside the CDR3, the full variable domain is KAGVTQTPRYLIKTRGQQVTLSCSPISGHRSVSWYQQTPGQGLQFLFEYFSETQRNKGNFPGRFSGRQFSNSRSEMNVSTLELGDSALYLCASTLDYDTEAFFGQGTRLTVV.

The CDR3 region has the DNA TGCGCCAGCAGCCCGACAGGGGTGGATGAAAAACTGTTTTTT. This sequence encodes CASSPTGVDEKLFF. The J gene is TRBJ1-4, the V gene TRBV4-3; TRBD1 matches at 8 bases. Looked up from germline, CDR1 is LGHNA and CDR2 is YSLEER. The CDR3 extends over 14 amino acids. Germline trimming cut 4 bases from V and 6 bases from J; bases unmatched to any gene: 4.

The chain combines TRBV7-8 with TRBJ2-1; 10 nucleotides agree with TRBD2. V shed 4 bases, J shed 6 bases, and the junction held 6 bases outside the gene matches. Germline V gene data show CDR1 as SGHVS and CDR2 as FQNEAQ. CDR3 size: 15 residues. The CDR3 loop reads CASSSPSGGVNEQFF. The CDR3, as DNA: TGTGCCAGCAGCTCACCTAGCGGGGGAGTCAATGAGCAGTTCTTC. Combining the CDR3 with reference TRBV7-8 and TRBJ2-1 gives the whole variable domain GAGVSQSPRYKVAKRGQDVALRCDPISGHVSLFWYQQALGQGPEFLTYFQNEAQLDKSGLPSDRFFAERPEGSVSTLKIQRTQQEDSAVYLCASSSPSGGVNEQFFGPGTRLTVL.

The rearrangement links TRBV6-5 to TRBJ1-2, with 7 positions matching TRBD1. The germline V gene encodes CDR1 MNHEY and CDR2 SVGAGI. V was pared by 3 bases and J by 4 bases, with 2 bases of the junction left unmatched. This CDR3 spans 13 amino acids. In DNA form, the CDR3 reads TGTGCCAGCAGTTATTCAGGGGGCTATGGCTACACCTTC. This translates into CASSYSGGYGYTF.

The genes are TRBV7-2 and TRBJ1-2, with 7 bases aligning to TRBD1. Per germline, CDR1 SGHTA and CDR2 FQGNSA. The CDR3 covers 16 residues. The V and J ends lost 1 base and 2 bases, in that order; junction bases with no gene match: 7. The CDR3 nucleotides read TGTGCCAGCAGCTTAGTTGGGCGACAGGGAAACTATGGCTACACCTTC. Translated, it gives CASSLVGRQGNYGYTF.

This clone was observed a single time. The chain couples TRBV5-4 to TRBJ2-5; TRBD2 matches at 7 bases. The CDR3 length is 15 residues. Germline CDR1 SGHNT, CDR2 YYREEE (reference sequence). Germline trimming cut 4 bases from V and 5 bases from J; bases unmatched to any gene: 11. In nucleotides, the CDR3 is TGTGCCAGCAGCCCGCAAGGACTAGGGAGGGAGACCCAGTACTTC. Its translation: CASSPQGLGRETQYF.

The rearrangement uses TRBV19 and TRBJ2-2, with TRBD2 matching 14 bases. The ends lost 6 bases at V and 6 bases at J; junction bases unmatched: 3. Germline V lookup: CDR1 LNHDA, CDR2 SQIVND (reference sequence). The CDR3 runs 15 residues. DNA for the CDR3: TGTGCCAGTAGGAGACTAGCGGGAGGGCCCGGGGAGCTGTTTTTT. Translating it yields CASRRLAGGPGELFF.

This clone was seen at least ten times. This specimen includes other DNA sequences encoding the same CDR3. This chain connects TRBV7-9 to TRBJ2-6; no firm D call. V gave up 3 bases and J gave up 1 base, with 7 bases separating them. CDR3 length: 15 amino acids. Germline V gene lookup returns CDR1 SEHNR and CDR2 FQNEAQ (reference sequence). CDR3 protein: CASSFTESGANVLTF. Here the CDR3 DNA reads TGTGCCAGCAGCTTCACAGAGTCTGGGGCCAACGTCCTGACTTTC.

The chain is built from TRBV5-1 and TRBJ2-6; 8 nucleotides line up with TRBD1. The junction had 7 bases not matched to a gene; V was cut back by 8 bases and J by 0 bases. Germline values: CDR1 SGHRS, CDR2 YFSETQ. The CDR3 length is 16 residues. As DNA, the CDR3 is TGCGCCAGTAAGACAGGGGCCTCCTCTGGGGCCAACGTCCTGACTTTC. It encodes CASKTGASSGANVLTF.

This clone was detected only a few times. The chain uses TRBV4-2 and TRBJ1-2; TRBD1 agrees at 7 bases. CDR1 is LGHNA, CDR2 YNFKEQ, per germline. J lost 0 bases, V lost 1 base, and 11 bases had no gene match. This CDR3 is built from 18 residues. The CDR3 here is CASSQGGAGGTANYGYTF. The CDR3 DNA reads as TGTGCCAGCAGCCAAGGGGGGGCAGGGGGAACAGCTAACTATGGCTACACCTTC.

The rearrangement uses TRBV5-4 and TRBJ2-3, with D possibly matching TRBD1 (5 bases). There are 15 residues in the CDR3. V dropped 0 bases and J dropped 0 bases, with 8 bases sitting between them. Germline values: CDR1 SGHNT, CDR2 YYREEE (reference sequence). CDR3 DNA sequence: TGTGCCAGCAGCTTGGGGAGACAGAGCACAGATACGCAGTATTTT. Its translation: CASSLGRQSTDTQYF.

This clone was seen a single time. The rearrangement uses TRBV10-3 and TRBJ2-3; tentative D call: TRBD1 (6 bases). This CDR3 has 11 residues. Germline CDR1 ENHRY, CDR2 SYGVKD. The V and J ends lost 10 bases and 13 bases respectively, with 18 bases between them. CDR3 DNA sequence: TGTGCCACCGACGATTCGGGACAAAAGTATTTT. Protein sequence: CATDDSGQKYF.

The V call is TRBV7-8, the J call TRBJ1-2; a possible D gene is TRBD1 (6 bases). Germline-derived CDR1 and CDR2 are SGHVS and FQNEAQ. Trimming stripped 1 base from V and 4 bases from J, with 10 bases between. This CDR3 has 14 amino acids. The CDR3 protein is CASSLEGHSYGYTF. The DNA of the CDR3 is TGTGCCAGCAGCTTAGAGGGACATTCCTATGGCTACACCTTC.

This clone was seen a handful of times. The CDR3 region has the DNA TGTGCCAGCAGTACCACAACAGGGAATGTTCAGCCCCAGCATTTT. This encodes CASSTTTGNVQPQHF. This chain connects TRBV7-8 to TRBJ1-5; TRBD1 might be the D (6 bases). Trimming left V 6 bases short and J 6 bases short, with 18 bases between. Germline V gene lookup returns CDR1 SGHVS and CDR2 FQNEAQ. The CDR3 is 15 residues long.

The CDR3, as DNA: TGTGCCAGCAGCCAAGATGTTTCCGCAGGGACTAACTATGGCTACACCTTC. Protein: CASSQDVSAGTNYGYTF. The chain recombines TRBV4-2 with TRBJ1-2; D may be TRBD1 (5 bases). V lost 0 bases and J lost 0, with 14 bases in between. Germline lookup yields CDR1 LGHNA and CDR2 YNFKEQ. This CDR3 spans 17 amino acids.